The clone carrying this T cell receptor (beta chain) appeared a single time. Sequenced by immunoSEQ multiplex PCR; TCRdb stores in-frame clones only, minus some. The sample shows 340,000 or so clones, about nine tenths of them seen only once. These data belong to a study of blood T cell repertoires in COVID-19. The overall study: COVID-19 samples, acute and convalescent, were from the United States, Italy and Spain.

CDR1 is SGHTA, CDR2 FQGNSA, per germline. Deletions cut 3 bases from V and 10 bases from J, with 18 bases between. This CDR3 contains 14 residues. This clonotype was sampled from a man aged 45-65 years with active or convalescent COVID-19. Sequenced: peripheral blood. This rearrangement joins TRBV7-2 to TRBJ1-2; D is uncertain. Here the CDR3 reads CASSFFGGMVAYTF. CDR3 bases: TGTGCCAGCAGCTTTTTCGGAGGGATGGTGGCCTACACCTTC. Variable domain in full (rest from reference TRBV7-2 and TRBJ1-2): GAGVSQSPSNKVTEKGKDVELRCDPISGHTALYWYRQSLGQGLEFLIYFQGNSAPDKSGLPSDRFSAERTGGSVSTLTIQRTQQEDSAVYLCASSFFGGMVAYTFGSGTRLTVV.